The T cell receptor beta chain described here comes from a study of shared T cell receptors in the human thymus. The assay was immunoSEQ multiplex PCR, and TCRdb's table has in-frame clones only and misses some. The data contain about 660,000 clones, roughly 90% of them seen just once; the ten biggest clones take up 0.01%. Unmatched junction bases numbered 7, after V lost 3 bases and J lost 4 bases. Per the germline V gene, CDR1 is SGHDT and CDR2 is YYEEEE. This CDR3 contains 15 residues. The same sample was also studied in work on human thymus T cells. As that report states: Healthy Finnish infants undergoing corrective surgery for congenital heart defects were used as donors. Thymic resections from corrective heart surgery supplied the tissue. Gene usage for V and J segments appeared biased in thymic and blood repertoires. Thymic TCR repertoires of unrelated people reportedly overlapped highly.

This receptor was obtained from a boy in the first two years of life with a congenital heart defect. Material for sequencing was thymocytes. The rearrangement links TRBV5-6 to TRBJ2-5; TRBD1 matches at 9 bases. This CDR3 is CASSSPGQGVETQYF. The CDR3 DNA is TGTGCCAGCAGCTCCCCGGGACAGGGCGTAGAGACCCAGTACTTC.